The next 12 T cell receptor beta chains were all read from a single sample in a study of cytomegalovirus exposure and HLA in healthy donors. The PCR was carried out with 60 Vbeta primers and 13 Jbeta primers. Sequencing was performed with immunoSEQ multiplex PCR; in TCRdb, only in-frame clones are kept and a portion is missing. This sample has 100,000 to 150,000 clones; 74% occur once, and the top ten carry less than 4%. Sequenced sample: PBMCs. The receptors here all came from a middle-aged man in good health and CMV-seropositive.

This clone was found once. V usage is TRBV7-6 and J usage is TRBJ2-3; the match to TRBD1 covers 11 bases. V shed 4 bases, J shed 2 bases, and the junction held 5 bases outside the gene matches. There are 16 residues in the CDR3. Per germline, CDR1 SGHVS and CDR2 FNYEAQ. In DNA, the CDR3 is TGTGCCAGCAGCTCGGGGACAGGGGGTTACACAGATACGCAGTATTTT. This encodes CASSSGTGGYTDTQYF.

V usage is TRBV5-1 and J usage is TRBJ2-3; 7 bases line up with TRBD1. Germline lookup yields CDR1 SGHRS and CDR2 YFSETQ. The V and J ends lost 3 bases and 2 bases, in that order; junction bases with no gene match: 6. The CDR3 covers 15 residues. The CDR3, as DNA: TGCGCCAGCAGCTCTAGACAGGGCCACACAGATACGCAGTATTTT. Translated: CASSSRQGHTDTQYF.

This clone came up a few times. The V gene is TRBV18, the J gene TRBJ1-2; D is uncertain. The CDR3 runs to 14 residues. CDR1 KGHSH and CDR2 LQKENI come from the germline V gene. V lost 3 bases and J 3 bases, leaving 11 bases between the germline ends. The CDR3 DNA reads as TGTGCCAGCTCACCGGCTTCGTACGACTATGGCTACACCTTC. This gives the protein CASSPASYDYGYTF.

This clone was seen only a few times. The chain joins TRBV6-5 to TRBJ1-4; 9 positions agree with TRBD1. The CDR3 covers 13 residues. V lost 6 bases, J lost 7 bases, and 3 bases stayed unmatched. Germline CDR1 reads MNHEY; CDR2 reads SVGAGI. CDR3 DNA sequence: TGTGCCAGCAGGACAGGGGGAGGTGAAAAACTGTTTTTT. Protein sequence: CASRTGGGEKLFF.

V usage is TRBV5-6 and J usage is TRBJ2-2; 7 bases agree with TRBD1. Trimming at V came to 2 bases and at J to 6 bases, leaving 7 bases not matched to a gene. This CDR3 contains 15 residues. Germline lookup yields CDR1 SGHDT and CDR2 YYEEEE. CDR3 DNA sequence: TGTGCCAGCAGCTTTAGACAGGGCCCCCCCGGGGAGCTGTTTTTT. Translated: CASSFRQGPPGELFF.

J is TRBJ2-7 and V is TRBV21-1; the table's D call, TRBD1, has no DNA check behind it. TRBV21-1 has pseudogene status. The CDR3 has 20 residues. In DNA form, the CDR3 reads TGTGCCAGCAGCAAAGGGAGACCGGGACAGGGGGTTTACGGGAACTACGAGCAGTACTTC. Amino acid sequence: CASSKGRPGQGVYGNYEQYF.

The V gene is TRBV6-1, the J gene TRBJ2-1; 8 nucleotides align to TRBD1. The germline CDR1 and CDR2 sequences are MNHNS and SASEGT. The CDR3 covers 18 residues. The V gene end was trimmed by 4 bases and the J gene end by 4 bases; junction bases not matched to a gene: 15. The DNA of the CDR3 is TGTGCCAGCAGTGGGCGGACAGGGTCGCCGCTCTTTTACAATGAGCAGTTCTTC. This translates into CASSGRTGSPLFYNEQFF.

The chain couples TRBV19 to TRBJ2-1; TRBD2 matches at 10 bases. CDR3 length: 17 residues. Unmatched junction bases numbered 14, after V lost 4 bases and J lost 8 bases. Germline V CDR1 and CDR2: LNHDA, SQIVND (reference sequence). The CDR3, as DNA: TGTGCCAGTAGTACCAAAGCGGGAGGGCCGATTTTTGATGAGCAGTTCTTC. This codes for CASSTKAGGPIFDEQFF.

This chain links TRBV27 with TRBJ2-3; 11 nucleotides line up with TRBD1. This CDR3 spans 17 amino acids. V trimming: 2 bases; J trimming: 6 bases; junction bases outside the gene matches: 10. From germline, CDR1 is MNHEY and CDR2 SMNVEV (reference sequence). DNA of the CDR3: TGTGCCAGCAGTTTACTCCGGACAGGGGGCGAACAGGATACGCAGTATTTT. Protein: CASSLLRTGGEQDTQYF.

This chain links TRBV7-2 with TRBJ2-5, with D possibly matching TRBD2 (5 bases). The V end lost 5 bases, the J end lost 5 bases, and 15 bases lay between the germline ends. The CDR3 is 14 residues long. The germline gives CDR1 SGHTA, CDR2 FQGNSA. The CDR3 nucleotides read TGTGCCAGCAGCCGACCCCCGGGAAGGGAGACCCAGTACTTC. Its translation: CASSRPPGRETQYF.

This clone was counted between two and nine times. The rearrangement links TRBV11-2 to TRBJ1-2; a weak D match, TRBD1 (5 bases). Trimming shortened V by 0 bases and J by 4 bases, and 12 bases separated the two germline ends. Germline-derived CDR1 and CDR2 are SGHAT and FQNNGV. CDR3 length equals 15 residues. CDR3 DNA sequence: TGTGCCAGCAGCTTAGACCGAGACAGACTCTATGGCTACACCTTC. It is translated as CASSLDRDRLYGYTF. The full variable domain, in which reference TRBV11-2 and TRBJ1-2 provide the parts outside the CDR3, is EAGVAQSPRYKIIEKRQSVAFWCNPISGHATLYWYQQILGQGPKLLIQFQNNGVVDDSQLPKDRFSAERLKGVDSTLKIQPAKLEDSAVYLCASSLDRDRLYGYTFGSGTRLTVV.

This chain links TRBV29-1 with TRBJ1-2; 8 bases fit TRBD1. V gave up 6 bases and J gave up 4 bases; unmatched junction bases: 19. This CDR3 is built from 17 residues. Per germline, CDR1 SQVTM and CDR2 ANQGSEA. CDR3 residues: CSVAQGAQSYGSYGYTF. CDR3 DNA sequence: TGCAGCGTCGCCCAGGGGGCCCAATCATATGGTAGCTATGGCTACACCTTC.